This T cell receptor beta chain was obtained from a study of metastatic and nonmetastatic thyroid tumors. Germline lookup yields CDR1 SGHRS and CDR2 YFSETQ. The CDR3 totals 18 residues. V shed 5 bases, J shed 5 bases, and the junction held 20 bases outside the gene matches. Via MiXCR, TCRdb re-called the PCR reads. Among 30,000 to 40,000 clones, approximately 30% were seen once, and the ten largest hold 6% to 8.5%. Thyroid surgery had not been preceded by any treatment in any patient. Sequenced: blood. The chain recombines TRBV5-1 with TRBJ2-7; 9 bases map to TRBD2. The sequence came from a female donor with papillary thyroid cancer or a benign thyroid nodule (not recorded which). Some clones in this sample may be carry-over from other donors' samples. As DNA, the CDR3 is TGCGCCAGCAGATCATATGGTGGTGAGCGGGAGGTATGTCACGAGCAGTACTTC. Translating it yields CASRSYGGEREVCHEQYF.